These 30 T cell receptor beta chains share one sample of origin, sequenced in a study of blood T cell repertoires in COVID-19. TCRdb's table, derived via immunoSEQ multiplex PCR, lists solely in-frame clones and lacks some. The sample consists of tens of thousands of clones, 60% to 85% of them appearing once. What was sequenced was peripheral blood. The receptors here all came from a man aged 70-80 years with active or convalescent COVID-19.

This clone appeared a single time. V usage is TRBV3-1 (or the pseudogene TRBV3-2) and J usage is TRBJ1-6, with TRBD1 identical over 12 bases. Germline values: CDR1 LGHDT, CDR2 YNNKEL (reference sequence). J gave up 9 bases and V 4 bases, and 4 bases lay outside the gene matches. The CDR3 is 15 amino acids. The CDR3 spells CASSLGTGGFSPLHF. The CDR3 region has the DNA TGTGCCAGCAGCCTCGGGACAGGGGGCTTTTCACCCCTCCACTTT.

The V gene is TRBV6-5, the J gene TRBJ2-7, with D perhaps TRBD2 (6 bases). V was cut by 6 bases and J by 5 bases, with 20 bases left in between. Germline values: CDR1 MNHEY, CDR2 SVGAGI. This CDR3 is 15 amino acids long. The CDR3 is CASRYTARGGHEQYF. In nucleotides, the CDR3 is TGTGCCAGCAGGTACACCGCCCGGGGAGGACACGAGCAGTACTTC.

The chain is built from TRBV7-9 and TRBJ1-5; TRBD1 agrees at 9 bases. Germline loops: CDR1 SEHNR, CDR2 FQNEAQ (reference sequence). J was trimmed by 5 bases and V by 4 bases; bases with no gene match: 3. This CDR3 region has 14 residues. The CDR3 nucleotides read TGTGCCAGCAGCTCGACAGGGGGGGATCAGCCCCAGCATTTT. It encodes CASSSTGGDQPQHF. Full variable domain (rest looked up from reference TRBV7-9 and TRBJ1-5): DTGVSQNPRHKITKRGQNVTFRCDPISEHNRLYWYRQTLGQGPEFLTYFQNEAQLEKSRLLSDRFSAERPKGSFSTLEIQRTEQGDSAMYLCASSSTGGDQPQHFGDGTRLSIL.

This clone has only a few counts. The DNA of the CDR3 is TGCGCCAGCAGCCTGGTGGAAGGGTCGGGGGAGCAGTTCTTC. Protein product: CASSLVEGSGEQFF. V usage is TRBV5-1 and J usage is TRBJ2-1; a possible D gene is TRBD2 (5 bases). Between the trimmed V and J ends, which lost 4 bases and 10 bases, there was a span of 18 bases. The germline gives CDR1 SGHRS, CDR2 YFSETQ. This CDR3 comprises 14 residues. The full variable domain, completed using reference TRBV5-1 and TRBJ2-1, is KAGVTQTPRYLIKTRGQQVTLSCSPISGHRSVSWYQQTPGQGLQFLFEYFSETQRNKGNFPGRFSGRQFSNSRSEMNVSTLELGDSALYLCASSLVEGSGEQFFGPGTRLTVL.

This clone has just a few counts. This rearrangement joins TRBV28 to TRBJ2-7, with D possibly being TRBD2 (6 bases). This CDR3 is built from 16 residues. V dropped 6 bases and J dropped 1 base, with 19 bases sitting between them. The V gene's germline CDR1 is MDHEN and CDR2 SYDVKM. The CDR3, as DNA: TGTGCCAGCAGCACCCGGGGAGGCCGGTTATCCTACGAGCAGTACTTC. This encodes CASSTRGGRLSYEQYF.

J is TRBJ1-6 and V is TRBV10-2; 8 bases fit TRBD1. The V and J ends lost 8 bases and 10 bases, in that order; junction bases with no gene match: 7. Germline CDR1 reads WSHSY; CDR2 reads SAAADI. This CDR3 contains 13 residues. The CDR3 protein is CASDRGRGSPLHF. As DNA, the CDR3 is TGCGCCAGCGACAGGGGCCGGGGGTCACCCCTCCACTTT.

This clone was seen a handful of times. One junction end disagrees with the germline gene, perhaps due to a read error. This sequence joins TRBV7-7 and TRBJ2-1; D is possibly TRBD1 (5 bases). The CDR3 runs to 15 residues. CDR1 and CDR2 (germline): SSHAT, FNYEAQ (reference sequence). In DNA, the CDR3 is TGTGCTAGCAGCTCGACAGCTAGCTCCTACAATGAGCAGTTCTTC. Amino acid sequence: CASSSTASSYNEQFF. The entire variable domain, with the rest obtained from reference TRBV7-7 and TRBJ2-1, is as follows: GAGVSQSPRYKVTKRGQDVTLRCDPISSHATLYWYQQALGQGPEFLTYFNYEAQPDKSGLPSDRFSAERPEGSISTLTIQRTEQRDSAMYRCASSSTASSYNEQFFGPGTRLTVL.

The J gene is TRBJ1-1, the V gene TRBV28, with D tentatively TRBD1 (5 bases). CDR1 MDHEN and CDR2 SYDVKM come from the germline V gene. V was shortened by 1 base and J by 4 bases, with 10 bases between the two germline ends. There are 14 residues in the CDR3. The CDR3 coding sequence is TGTGCCAGCAGTTTATACGGGGGTAGCACTGAAGCTTTCTTT. Its translation is CASSLYGGSTEAFF.

CDR3 in amino acids: CASSLGSDSSYEQYF. CDR3 DNA sequence: TGTGCCAGCAGCTTAGGATCAGACAGCTCCTACGAGCAGTACTTC. The rearrangement joins TRBV7-2 to TRBJ2-7, with a possible D match to TRBD1 (5 bases). The V and J ends lost 1 base and 0 bases respectively, with 10 bases between them. The V gene's germline CDR1 is SGHTA and CDR2 FQGNSA. This CDR3 region has 15 residues.

The CDR3 coding sequence is TGTGCCAGTAGTACCCGACGGGACAGGAATTCACCCCTCCACTTT. Amino acids: CASSTRRDRNSPLHF. The rearrangement links TRBV19 to TRBJ1-6, with 8 nucleotides matching TRBD1. V dropped 4 bases and J dropped 7; count of bases not matched to a gene: 6. This CDR3 has 15 residues. Germline CDR1 is LNHDA and CDR2 is SQIVND (reference sequence).

There are a few counts of this clone. The chain carries TRBV1 and TRBJ2-4; TRBD2 is the table's D call, not checked against the DNA. TRBV1 is labeled a pseudogene. The CDR3 extends over 20 amino acids. CDR3: CTSSQDLPSDIIKAKNIQYF. The DNA for the CDR3 is TGCACCAGCAGCCAAGATCTGCCTAGCGATATTATTAAAGCCAAAAACATTCAGTACTTC.

J is TRBJ2-5 and V is TRBV6-5; weak D call: TRBD1 (5 bases). Looked up from germline, CDR1 is MNHEY and CDR2 is SVGAGI. CDR3 length: 12 residues. The V and J ends lost 6 bases and 3 bases respectively, with 8 bases between them. CDR3 amino acids: CASRQGKETQYF. The CDR3 region has the DNA TGTGCCAGCAGGCAGGGTAAAGAGACCCAGTACTTC.

V gene TRBV15 combines with J gene TRBJ1-4, with 11 nucleotides matching TRBD1. The CDR3 contains 16 residues. Germline V gives CDR1 LNHNV, CDR2 YYDKDF (reference sequence). V was clipped by 9 bases and J by 3 bases; unmatched bases: 9. The CDR3 DNA reads as TGTGCCACGCGACCAGGACAGGGGGCGGCTAATGAAAAACTGTTTTTT. This gives the protein CATRPGQGAANEKLFF.

CDR3 sequence: CAWSVLEGTEAFF. CDR3 sequence (DNA): TGTGCCTGGAGTGTACTAGAGGGAACTGAAGCTTTCTTT. The chain employs TRBV30 and TRBJ1-1; D remains ambiguous. The CDR3 consists of 13 residues. Germline V lookup: CDR1 GTSNPN, CDR2 SVGIG (reference sequence). The V end was cut by 0 bases, the J end by 5 bases, with 10 bases between.

V gene TRBV5-1 combines with J gene TRBJ1-2; tentative D call: TRBD1 (5 bases). CDR3 length equals 13 residues. CDR1 is SGHRS and CDR2 is YFSETQ in the germline V gene. V lost 0 bases and J lost 2, with 5 bases in between. The DNA of the CDR3 is TGCGCCAGCAGCTTGGCAGGGAACTATGGCTACACCTTC. Translated, it gives CASSLAGNYGYTF.

The chain carries TRBV28 and TRBJ1-1; a weak D match, TRBD1 (6 bases). Germline CDR1 is MDHEN and CDR2 is SYDVKM. V gave up 8 bases and J gave up 3 bases, with 16 bases separating them. The CDR3 loop spans 14 amino acids. This chain's CDR3 is CASGTGRGDTEAFF. The CDR3 region has the DNA TGTGCCAGCGGTACAGGGAGGGGGGACACTGAAGCTTTCTTT.

The genes are TRBV11-2 and TRBJ1-6, with D unresolved. Germline V lookup: CDR1 SGHAT, CDR2 FQNNGV. The CDR3 covers 13 residues. V was pared by 1 base and J by 10 bases, with 8 bases between. The chain's CDR3 is CASSLGAESPLHF. The CDR3 bases are TGTGCCAGCAGCTTAGGGGCTGAGTCACCCCTCCACTTT.

The J gene is TRBJ2-2, the V gene TRBV7-6, with D perhaps matching TRBD2 (6 bases). There are 15 residues in the CDR3. The V gene's germline CDR1 is SGHVS and CDR2 FNYEAQ. V was clipped by 5 bases and J by 2 bases, with 12 bases between them. This CDR3 is CASSATGGNTGELFF. CDR3 DNA sequence: TGTGCCAGCAGCGCAACCGGGGGAAACACCGGGGAGCTGTTTTTT.

This rearrangement joins TRBV11-2 to TRBJ2-7; TRBD1 aligns across 7 bases. V lost 5 bases to trimming and J lost 2 bases; unmatched junction nucleotides: 9. CDR1 is SGHAT, CDR2 FQNNGV, per germline. The CDR3 loop spans 15 amino acids. The CDR3 nucleotides are TGTGCCAGCAGCCCGCATTCGGGACAGACCTACGAGCAGTACTTC. The encoded protein is CASSPHSGQTYEQYF.

CDR3 residues: CASSDPGINQPQHF. CDR3 sequence (DNA): TGTGCCAGCAGTGACCCAGGGATCAATCAGCCCCAGCATTTT. V gene TRBV6-1 combines with J gene TRBJ1-5, with D possibly being TRBD1 (5 bases). Germline-derived CDR1 and CDR2 are MNHNS and SASEGT. V lost 3 bases, J lost 3 bases, and 9 bases lay in between. The CDR3 runs 14 residues.

The chain has TRBV7-9 and TRBJ2-5; unclear D gene. Germline V gene data show CDR1 as SEHNR and CDR2 as FQNEAQ (reference sequence). This CDR3 is 15 amino acids long. Trimming removed 1 base from V and 1 base from J, with 10 bases in between. CDR3 DNA sequence: TGTGCCAGCAGCTTAGGTCAGACATTCCAAGAGACCCAGTACTTC. This codes for CASSLGQTFQETQYF. Full variable domain (remainder filled in from reference TRBV7-9 and TRBJ2-5): DTGVSQNPRHKITKRGQNVTFRCDPISEHNRLYWYRQTLGQGPEFLTYFQNEAQLEKSRLLSDRFSAERPKGSFSTLEIQRTEQGDSAMYLCASSLGQTFQETQYFGPGTRLLVL.

The CDR3 region is CASSAWGGTDTQYF. The CDR3 DNA reads TGTGCCAGCAGCGCTTGGGGGGGAACAGATACGCAGTATTTT. The chain couples TRBV9 to TRBJ2-3; 7 positions match TRBD2. V gave up 3 bases and J gave up 3 bases; unmatched junction bases: 4. CDR3 length: 14 residues. Germline CDR1 and CDR2: SGDLS and YYNGEE.

The CDR3: CASSLWTNTEAFF. The CDR3 DNA reads as TGCGCCAGCAGCTTATGGACTAACACTGAAGCTTTCTTT. This rearrangement joins TRBV5-1 to TRBJ1-1; D unclear. CDR3 size: 13 residues. From germline, CDR1 is SGHRS and CDR2 YFSETQ. Deletions cut 2 bases from V and 2 bases from J, with 7 bases between. Using reference TRBV5-1 and TRBJ1-1 for the parts outside the CDR3, the full variable domain is KAGVTQTPRYLIKTRGQQVTLSCSPISGHRSVSWYQQTPGQGLQFLFEYFSETQRNKGNFPGRFSGRQFSNSRSEMNVSTLELGDSALYLCASSLWTNTEAFFGQGTRLTVV.

This clone was found once. The chain carries TRBV27 and TRBJ2-1; 8 bases align to TRBD2. Trimming took 3 bases from V and 9 from J; bases not matched to a gene: 7. CDR3 length: 14 residues. Germline CDR1 MNHEY, CDR2 SMNVEV (reference sequence). CDR3 loop: CASSFGGAEGEQFF. The CDR3 nucleotides are TGTGCCAGCAGTTTCGGGGGGGCCGAAGGTGAGCAGTTCTTC.

This clone is a singleton in its sample. V is TRBV10-3 and J is TRBJ2-5, with TRBD1 identical over 8 bases. The CDR3 spans 16 residues. Germline V CDR1 and CDR2: ENHRY, SYGVKD. With 3 bases clipped from V and 3 bases from J, the junction kept 9 bases outside the gene matches. CDR3 loop: CAISEILTGEEETQYF. CDR3 nucleotides: TGTGCCATCAGTGAAATATTGACAGGGGAGGAAGAGACCCAGTACTTC.

The V call is TRBV30, the J call TRBJ1-2; D gene unclear. This CDR3 has 11 residues. The V and J ends lost 6 bases and 3 bases respectively, with 8 bases between them. Germline assignment: CDR1 GTSNPN and CDR2 SVGIG (reference sequence). The CDR3 DNA follows: TGTGCCTGCCTCCTCCACTATGGCTACACCTTC. It encodes CACLLHYGYTF.

The V gene is TRBV27, the J gene TRBJ1-1, with unresolved D. CDR3 length: 16 residues. CDR1 is MNHEY and CDR2 is SMNVEV in the germline V gene (reference sequence). Between the trimmed V and J ends, which lost 2 bases and 0 bases, there was a span of 13 bases. The CDR3, as DNA: TGTGCCAGCAGTTTAAACGCGAATCGTGTGAACACTGAAGCTTTCTTT. Its protein is CASSLNANRVNTEAFF.

The genes are TRBV24-1 and TRBJ2-3; TRBD2 aligns across 7 bases. The CDR3 extends over 17 amino acids. Unmatched junction bases numbered 9, after V lost 4 bases and J lost 0 bases. Per the germline V gene, CDR1 is KGHDR and CDR2 is SFDVKD. CDR3 DNA sequence: TGTGCCACCAGTGACACCGCCCAGCGGGGCAGCACAGATACGCAGTATTTT. Its translation: CATSDTAQRGSTDTQYF.

This clone occurred a few times. This chain uses TRBV4-2 with TRBJ1-2; 8 nucleotides match TRBD1. The ends lost 0 bases at V and 6 bases at J; junction bases unmatched: 6. The CDR3 is 15 amino acids. Germline-derived CDR1 and CDR2 are LGHNA and YNFKEQ. The DNA of the CDR3 is TGTGCCAGCAGCCAAGACCCCCAGGGGGCGCATGGCTACACCTTC. Amino acid sequence: CASSQDPQGAHGYTF.

The chain recombines TRBV10-3 with TRBJ1-4; no reliable D call. The germline CDR1 and CDR2 sequences are ENHRY and SYGVKD. CDR3 length: 16 residues. Trimming shortened V by 6 bases and J by 6 bases, and 20 bases separated the two germline ends. In DNA form, the CDR3 reads TGTGCCATCAGCGAGCGGGATCCACCGTCGGATGAAAAACTGTTTTTT. This translates into CAISERDPPSDEKLFF.